Listed here are 22 T cell receptor beta chains from one sample, sequenced in a study of immune evolution from preneoplasia to lung adenocarcinoma. Here immunoSEQ multiplex PCR was the method, and the copy in TCRdb shows in-frame clones only, minus some. The profile shows 5,000 to 6,500 clones, roughly 74% of them singletons. Sequenced input: FFPE adjacent normal lung tissue. The receptors come from a donor at least 70 years old with lung adenocarcinoma.

This chain connects TRBV7-2 to TRBJ1-5; 7 bases line up with TRBD1. CDR3 length equals 15 residues. Germline CDR1 SGHTA, CDR2 FQGNSA. Germline trimming cut 4 bases from V and 7 bases from J; bases unmatched to any gene: 10. CDR3 amino acids: CASSSADRDGQPQHF. The CDR3 nucleotides are TGTGCCAGCAGCTCCGCCGACAGGGACGGACAGCCCCAGCATTTT.

The V and J genes are TRBV27 and TRBJ2-4; D not certain. Per germline, CDR1 MNHEY and CDR2 SMNVEV (reference sequence). The germline V and J ends were trimmed by 6 bases and 0 bases, with 12 bases remaining between them. CDR3 size: 15 residues. CDR3 bases: TGTGCCAGCAGGCGGACGGAACTAGCCAAAAACATTCAGTACTTC. Translated, it gives CASRRTELAKNIQYF.

The V call is TRBV18, the J call TRBJ2-1; no reliable D call. Looked up from germline, CDR1 is KGHSH and CDR2 is LQKENI. V was clipped by 2 bases and J by 4 bases, with 6 bases between them. The CDR3 spans 13 residues. The CDR3 region has the DNA TGTGCCAGCTCACCAAATCAGTACAATGAGCAGTTCTTC. This sequence encodes CASSPNQYNEQFF.

The chain joins TRBV6-6 to TRBJ1-4; D gene uncertain. CDR1 MNHNY and CDR2 SVGAGI come from the germline V gene (reference sequence). The CDR3 loop spans 11 amino acids. Trimming took off 7 bases at V and 4 bases at J, with 4 bases between the two ends. CDR3 amino acids: CASMVNEKLFF. The CDR3 nucleotides are TGTGCCAGCATGGTTAATGAAAAACTGTTTTTT.

This clone appeared once. This chain connects TRBV14 to TRBJ2-7; D remains unclear. V was trimmed by 1 base and J by 2 bases, leaving 6 bases between them. The CDR3 spans 13 residues. Germline CDR1 and CDR2: SGHDN and FVKESK. The DNA of the CDR3 is TGTGCCAGCAGCCAAGGGCCAGCCTACGAGCAGTACTTC. Encoded protein: CASSQGPAYEQYF.

This rearrangement joins TRBV5-1 to TRBJ1-4; D is possibly TRBD1 (5 bases). The CDR3 sequence is 16 residues long. V was shortened by 0 bases and J by 5 bases, with 14 bases between the two germline ends. Germline loops: CDR1 SGHRS, CDR2 YFSETQ. CDR3 in amino acids: CASSLVSGTDNEKLFF. The CDR3 DNA reads as TGCGCCAGCAGCTTGGTATCAGGGACCGACAATGAAAAACTGTTTTTT.

The chain recombines TRBV19 with TRBJ1-4, with D maybe TRBD1 (6 bases). V was pared by 8 bases and J by 3 bases, with 10 bases between. This CDR3 is 13 amino acids long. Germline V CDR1 and CDR2: LNHDA, SQIVND (reference sequence). CDR3 loop: CASSTGPNEKLFF. Here the CDR3 DNA reads TGTGCCAGTTCCACAGGGCCTAATGAAAAACTGTTTTTT.

This clone was observed once. This chain links TRBV11-3 with TRBJ2-1; D ambiguous. The CDR3 has 12 amino acids. V was cut by 4 bases and J by 10 bases, with 11 bases left in between. Germline V gives CDR1 SGHNT, CDR2 YENEEA. The CDR3 spells CASSSEIGEQFF. The CDR3 bases are TGTGCCAGCAGCTCGGAGATCGGGGAGCAGTTCTTC.

The genes are TRBV11-2 and TRBJ2-7; D call uncertain. The CDR3 length is 12 residues. V lost 4 bases and J 3 bases, leaving 7 bases between the germline ends. Germline V lookup: CDR1 SGHAT, CDR2 FQNNGV. CDR3 coding DNA: TGTGCCAGCAGCTACTCAGACTACGAGCAGTACTTC. Translating gives CASSYSDYEQYF.

The chain combines TRBV2 with TRBJ1-1; 8 bases match TRBD1. The trim removed 6 bases at V and 6 bases at J, leaving 9 bases unmatched. This CDR3 comprises 14 residues. CDR1 and CDR2 (germline): SNHLY, FYNNEI. The CDR3 nucleotides read TGTGCCAGCAGGGGGGAACAGGGGGACTCTGAAGCTTTCTTT. It yields the protein CASRGEQGDSEAFF.

Notes on this clone: At one boundary the junction diverges from the germline segment, which might be a read error. The V and J genes are TRBV7-6 and TRBJ2-7, with TRBD1 matching over 11 bases. The germline V gene has CDR1 SGHVS and CDR2 FNYEAQ. There are 16 residues in the CDR3. In DNA form, the CDR3 reads TGTGCCAGCAGTTTAGCAGCCGGGACAGGGGGACTCGAGCAGTACTTC. It encodes CASSLAAGTGGLEQYF.

Concerning this clone itself: Other nucleotide sequences from this sample produce the same CDR3. This sequence joins TRBV28 and TRBJ2-2; D ambiguous. Germline V gene data show CDR1 as MDHEN and CDR2 as SYDVKM. The CDR3 covers 12 residues. Trimming removed 6 bases from V and 4 bases from J, with 6 bases in between. This CDR3 reads CASSTVTGELFF. The CDR3 DNA follows: TGTGCCAGCAGCACAGTCACCGGGGAGCTGTTTTTT.

This clone is medium-sized within its sample. V is TRBV27 and J is TRBJ1-4, with D maybe TRBD1 (5 bases). The germline V gene has CDR1 MNHEY and CDR2 SMNVEV (reference sequence). The CDR3 covers 16 residues. V lost 0 bases and J lost 7, with 15 bases in between. CDR3 sequence: CASSLSYGTSGEKLFF. Written as DNA, the CDR3 is TGTGCCAGCAGTTTATCGTATGGGACCTCGGGTGAAAAACTGTTTTTT.

Only a few counts were recorded for this clone. The chain employs TRBV29-1 and TRBJ2-2; no definite D call. V was clipped by 5 bases and J by 0 bases, with 7 bases between them. This CDR3 has 13 amino acids. Germline loops: CDR1 SQVTM, CDR2 ANQGSEA. The CDR3 is CSVRVANTGELFF. The CDR3 DNA follows: TGCAGCGTTAGAGTCGCGAACACCGGGGAGCTGTTTTTT.

This chain joins TRBV6-1 and TRBJ1-5; D unresolved. Germline values: CDR1 MNHNS, CDR2 SASEGT. V was clipped by 6 bases and J by 0 bases, with 9 bases between them. This CDR3 has 14 residues. CDR3 sequence reads: CASRVALSNQPQHF. CDR3 sequence (DNA): TGTGCCAGCAGGGTGGCCCTTAGCAATCAGCCCCAGCATTTT.

The chain uses TRBV4-1 and TRBJ1-1; 7 bases line up with TRBD1. V dropped 0 bases and J dropped 4; count of bases not matched to a gene: 5. Germline V gives CDR1 MGHRA, CDR2 YSYEKL. The CDR3 runs to 15 residues. In DNA, the CDR3 is TGCGCCAGCAGCCAAGATTGGGACAGTCCCACTGAAGCTTTCTTT. Translated, it gives CASSQDWDSPTEAFF.

This rearrangement joins TRBV5-6 to TRBJ1-4; D might be TRBD1 (6 bases). Trimming stripped 4 bases from V and 8 bases from J, with 18 bases between. This CDR3 has 15 amino acids. The germline V gene has CDR1 SGHDT and CDR2 YYEEEE. CDR3 DNA: TGTGCCAGCAGCCCGCGCGCCTCAGGGGTAGAAAAACTGTTTTTT. This gives the protein CASSPRASGVEKLFF.

This sequence joins TRBV27 and TRBJ1-6; the D gene is possibly TRBD1 (6 bases). Germline lookup yields CDR1 MNHEY and CDR2 SMNVEV (reference sequence). CDR3 length: 13 residues. Between the trimmed V and J ends, which lost 5 bases and 9 bases, there was a span of 11 bases. CDR3 region: CASSLNRVSPLHF. In DNA, the CDR3 is TGTGCCAGCAGTCTTAACAGGGTTTCACCCCTCCACTTT.

This clone was recorded a few times. The rearrangement links TRBV4-2 to TRBJ1-2; D perhaps matches TRBD1 (5 bases). This CDR3 comprises 13 residues. The germline V and J ends were trimmed by 3 bases and 4 bases, with 9 bases remaining between them. In germline, CDR1 is LGHNA, CDR2 YNFKEQ. The CDR3 loop reads CASSHLDSYGYTF. CDR3 coding DNA: TGTGCCAGCAGCCACCTTGACAGCTATGGCTACACCTTC.

V is TRBV11-2 and J is TRBJ1-2, with 7 nucleotides matching TRBD1. In germline, CDR1 is SGHAT, CDR2 FQNNGV. J gave up 4 bases and V 5 bases, and 7 bases lay outside the gene matches. The CDR3 consists of 14 residues. The CDR3 nucleotides are TGTGCCAGCAGCATCGACAGGGTGAGCTATGGCTACACCTTC. Its protein product is CASSIDRVSYGYTF.

This chain joins TRBV4-1 and TRBJ1-4; maybe TRBD1 (5 bases). This CDR3 region has 16 residues. CDR1 MGHRA and CDR2 YSYEKL come from the germline V gene. Trimming removed 5 bases from V and 4 bases from J, with 17 bases in between. The CDR3 loop is CASSGAPGLFNEKLFF. In DNA form, the CDR3 reads TGCGCCAGCAGCGGGGCTCCCGGACTATTTAATGAAAAACTGTTTTTT.

The genes are TRBV2 and TRBJ2-7; D remains ambiguous. CDR3 length: 12 amino acids. Trimming removed 1 base at V and 2 bases at J, with 3 bases between. The V gene's germline CDR1 is SNHLY and CDR2 FYNNEI. CDR3 protein: CASSEGPYEQYF. In nucleotides, the CDR3 is TGTGCCAGCAGTGAAGGGCCCTACGAGCAGTACTTC. The full variable domain, in which reference TRBV2 and TRBJ2-7 provide the parts outside the CDR3, is EPEVTQTPSHQVTQMGQEVILRCVPISNHLYFYWYRQILGQKVEFLVSFYNNEISEKSEIFDDQFSVERPDGSNFTLKIRSTKLEDSAMYFCASSEGPYEQYFGPGTRLTVT.